These 19 T cell receptor beta chains came from one sample sequenced in a study of T cell responses to AZD1222 COVID-19 vaccine. Generated by immunoSEQ multiplex PCR, the TCRdb table keeps only in-frame clones and is missing some. The data contain some 150,000 clones, 88% of them singletons. The material sequenced was peripheral blood, taken on day 0 of AZD1222 vaccination. The receptors here all came from an adult in good health.

This chain uses TRBV21-1 with TRBJ1-5; the DNA was not compared with TRBD1, the D call given in the table. TRBV21-1 is annotated as a pseudogene. The CDR3 length is 20 residues. The CDR3 region is CASSKDESPTRGRGNQPQHF. CDR3 bases: TGTGCCAGCAGCAAAGACGAATCTCCTACCAGGGGGCGCGGCAATCAGCCCCAGCATTTT.

The chain recombines TRBV2 with TRBJ2-2; the D is unclear. The V end lost 4 bases, the J end lost 1 base, and 7 bases lay between the germline ends. In germline, CDR1 is SNHLY, CDR2 FYNNEI. This CDR3 region has 14 residues. CDR3 amino acids: CASSGFKNTGELFF. CDR3 coding DNA: TGTGCCAGCAGTGGTTTCAAGAACACCGGGGAGCTGTTTTTT.

The chain joins TRBV5-1 to TRBJ1-2; 9 bases match TRBD1. The junction had 20 bases not matched to a gene; V was cut back by 4 bases and J by 7 bases. The CDR3 consists of 18 residues. The germline V gene encodes CDR1 SGHRS and CDR2 YFSETQ. The CDR3 region is CASSISGTGLTGDRGYTF. CDR3 sequence (DNA): TGCGCCAGCAGCATCTCCGGGACAGGGTTAACTGGAGACCGTGGCTACACCTTC.

The V gene is TRBV7-2, the J gene TRBJ2-1; D might be TRBD2 (6 bases). The germline CDR1 and CDR2 sequences are SGHTA and FQGNSA. This CDR3 is built from 13 residues. V was shortened by 4 bases and J by 6 bases, with 10 bases between the two germline ends. The CDR3 DNA sequence: TGTGCCAGCAGCTCCCAGCGGGCCAATGAGCAGTTCTTC. Its translation is CASSSQRANEQFF. Full variable domain (missing parts from reference TRBV7-2 and TRBJ2-1): GAGVSQSPSNKVTEKGKDVELRCDPISGHTALYWYRQSLGQGLEFLIYFQGNSAPDKSGLPSDRFSAERTGGSVSTLTIQRTQQEDSAVYLCASSSQRANEQFFGPGTRLTVL.

The chain joins TRBV9 to TRBJ1-2; possibly TRBD1 for D (6 bases). The CDR3 consists of 14 residues. V was pared by 0 bases and J by 4 bases, with 10 bases between. The V gene's germline CDR1 is SGDLS and CDR2 YYNGEE. Written as DNA, the CDR3 is TGTGCCAGCAGCGTAGGGGACACCACCTATGGCTACACCTTC. This sequence encodes CASSVGDTTYGYTF.

The CDR3 protein is CASSENGRPPYNEQFF. CDR3 DNA sequence: TGTGCCAGCAGCGAGAACGGGAGGCCTCCGTACAATGAGCAGTTCTTC. The chain is built from TRBV9 and TRBJ2-1, with 7 bases fitting TRBD2. There are 16 residues in the CDR3. The V and J ends lost 3 bases and 4 bases, in that order; junction bases with no gene match: 10. In germline, CDR1 is SGDLS, CDR2 YYNGEE. Full variable domain (missing parts from reference TRBV9 and TRBJ2-1): DSGVTQTPKHLITATGQRVTLRCSPRSGDLSVYWYQQSLDQGLQFLIQYYNGEERAKGNILERFSAQQFPDLHSELNLSSLELGDSALYFCASSENGRPPYNEQFFGPGTRLTVL.

V is TRBV5-5 and J is TRBJ2-5; no firm D call. Germline V CDR1 and CDR2: SGHKS, YYEKEE (reference sequence). The V and J ends lost 3 bases and 2 bases respectively, with 11 bases between them. The CDR3 loop spans 14 amino acids. CDR3 nucleotide sequence: TGTGCCAGCAGCTATAAAGCAGTTCAAGAGACCCAGTACTTC. Its protein is CASSYKAVQETQYF.

This chain connects TRBV5-6 to TRBJ2-1; 9 bases match TRBD2. The CDR3 contains 15 residues. Per germline, CDR1 SGHDT and CDR2 YYEEEE. With 4 bases clipped from V and 4 bases from J, the junction kept 6 bases outside the gene matches. CDR3 protein: CASSQGTSRYNEQFF. The DNA of the CDR3 is TGTGCCAGCAGCCAAGGGACTAGCAGATACAATGAGCAGTTCTTC.

V is TRBV23-1 and J is TRBJ2-7; unclear D gene. TRBV23-1 is assigned to the ORF class and has an uncertain function. V lost 4 bases and J lost 12, with 22 bases in between. This CDR3 contains 14 residues. In DNA form, the CDR3 reads TGCGCCAGCAGTCCACCAATAACAAAAGCCAAGGGGTACTTC. This encodes CASSPPITKAKGYF.

This clone was observed a single time. The chain carries TRBV15 and TRBJ1-2, with unresolved D. The V gene lost 3 bases and the J gene lost 4 bases, with 9 bases spanning the gap. Looked up from germline, CDR1 is LNHNV and CDR2 is YYDKDF (reference sequence). The CDR3 is 13 residues long. CDR3 coding DNA: TGTGCCACCAGCAGCATACATAGCTATGGCTACACCTTC. It translates to CATSSIHSYGYTF.

This sequence joins TRBV11-2 and TRBJ2-7; D gene unclear. Germline V gene sequence: CDR1 SGHAT, CDR2 FQNNGV. The CDR3 runs to 14 residues. The ends were cut back, 1 base at V and 6 bases at J, with 13 bases in the middle. This CDR3 is CASSLGPDGGEQYF. The CDR3 DNA reads TGTGCCAGCAGCTTAGGTCCAGACGGCGGCGAGCAGTACTTC. The full variable domain, rest sourced from reference TRBV11-2 and TRBJ2-7, is EAGVAQSPRYKIIEKRQSVAFWCNPISGHATLYWYQQILGQGPKLLIQFQNNGVVDDSQLPKDRFSAERLKGVDSTLKIQPAKLEDSAVYLCASSLGPDGGEQYFGPGTRLTVT.

V is TRBV30 and J is TRBJ2-4; D ambiguous. The V gene lost 4 bases and the J gene lost 0 bases, with 7 bases spanning the gap. CDR1 and CDR2 from the germline V gene are GTSNPN and SVGIG (reference sequence). This CDR3 has 13 residues. The CDR3 nucleotides are TGTGCCTGGAACAGTCTAGCCAAAAACATTCAGTACTTC. As protein: CAWNSLAKNIQYF.

This clone was picked up one time. The chain joins TRBV9 to TRBJ2-3; D might be TRBD1 or TRBD2, each matching 6 bases. CDR1 is SGDLS and CDR2 is YYNGEE in the germline V gene. V was clipped by 4 bases and J by 2 bases, with 17 bases between them. This CDR3 contains 16 residues. The CDR3 protein is CASSYYSGGHTDTQYF. Written as DNA, the CDR3 is TGTGCCAGCAGCTATTACTCCGGGGGACACACAGATACGCAGTATTTT.

The genes are TRBV28 and TRBJ1-5, with TRBD1 matching over 8 bases. CDR1 is MDHEN, CDR2 SYDVKM, per germline. CDR3 length: 15 residues. The junction had 7 bases not matched to a gene; V was cut back by 4 bases and J by 5 bases. The CDR3, as DNA: TGTGCCAGCAGTTCCTCGACAGGGGACTATCAGCCCCAGCATTTT. Protein product: CASSSSTGDYQPQHF.

The chain couples TRBV4-1 to TRBJ1-4; the match to TRBD1 covers 9 bases. Germline CDR1 and CDR2: MGHRA and YSYEKL. CDR3 size: 17 residues. The ends lost 3 bases at V and 5 bases at J; junction bases unmatched: 10. CDR3 sequence (DNA): TGCGCCAGCAGCCAGATCCGGGACAGGGCTAGGAATGAAAAACTGTTTTTT. It is translated as CASSQIRDRARNEKLFF.

V gene TRBV5-4 combines with J gene TRBJ1-1; D gene unclear. The germline V and J ends were trimmed by 4 bases and 9 bases, with 16 bases remaining between them. The germline V gene encodes CDR1 SGHNT and CDR2 YYREEE (reference sequence). The CDR3 is 13 amino acids. Here the CDR3 reads CASSELSLPKAFF. CDR3 DNA: TGTGCCAGCAGCGAACTGTCCCTCCCTAAAGCTTTCTTT.

This sequence joins TRBV29-1 and TRBJ2-5; perhaps TRBD2 as D (6 bases). The V end was cut by 8 bases, the J end by 3 bases, with 16 bases between. The CDR3 runs to 13 residues. Germline CDR1 is SQVTM and CDR2 is ANQGSEA. In DNA form, the CDR3 reads TGCAGCTGGTGGCGGGATCCAGAAGAGACCCAGTACTTC. Translation: CSWWRDPEETQYF.

The chain joins TRBV3-1 (or the pseudogene TRBV3-2) to TRBJ2-1; TRBD2 matches at 10 bases. Germline-derived CDR1 and CDR2 are LGHDT and YNNKEL (reference sequence). With 0 bases clipped from V and 5 bases from J, the junction kept 13 bases outside the gene matches. The CDR3 consists of 19 residues. CDR3 in amino acids: CASSQEVPSGSFLHNEQFF. The CDR3 DNA follows: TGTGCCAGCAGCCAAGAGGTACCTAGCGGGAGTTTCCTCCACAATGAGCAGTTCTTC.

The J gene is TRBJ2-1, the V gene TRBV30; tentatively, D is TRBD1 or TRBD2 (5 bases each). CDR3 length: 12 residues. Trimming left V 3 bases short and J 12 bases short, with 15 bases between. The germline gives CDR1 GTSNPN, CDR2 SVGIG (reference sequence). The CDR3 loop reads CAWSGTPPGQFF. The CDR3 nucleotides read TGTGCCTGGAGCGGGACCCCTCCCGGGCAGTTCTTC.